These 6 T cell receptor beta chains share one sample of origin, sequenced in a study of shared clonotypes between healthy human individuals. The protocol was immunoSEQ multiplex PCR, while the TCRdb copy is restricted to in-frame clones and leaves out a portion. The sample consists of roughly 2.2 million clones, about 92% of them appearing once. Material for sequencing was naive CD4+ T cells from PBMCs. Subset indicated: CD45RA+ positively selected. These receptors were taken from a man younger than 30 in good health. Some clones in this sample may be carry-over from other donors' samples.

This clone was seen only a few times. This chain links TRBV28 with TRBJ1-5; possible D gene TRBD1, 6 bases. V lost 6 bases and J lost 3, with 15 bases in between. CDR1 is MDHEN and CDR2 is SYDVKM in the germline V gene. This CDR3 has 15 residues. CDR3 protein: CASSWGPPSNQPQHF. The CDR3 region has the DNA TGTGCCAGCAGCTGGGGGCCCCCATCCAATCAGCCCCAGCATTTT.

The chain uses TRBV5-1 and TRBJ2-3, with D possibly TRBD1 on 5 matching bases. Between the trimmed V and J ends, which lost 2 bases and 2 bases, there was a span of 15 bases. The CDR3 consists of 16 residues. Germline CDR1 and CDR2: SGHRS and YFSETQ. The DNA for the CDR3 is TGCGCCAGCAGCTTAGCTCGTGGGGCCCCCACAGATACGCAGTATTTT. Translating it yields CASSLARGAPTDTQYF.

In DNA, the CDR3 is TGCAGCGTTGAGCAGGGGGCCACCCCTAAGGGTGGCTACACCTTC. Amino acid sequence: CSVEQGATPKGGYTF. J is TRBJ1-2 and V is TRBV29-1, with 8 bases fitting TRBD1. CDR3 length: 15 amino acids. Germline lookup yields CDR1 SQVTM and CDR2 ANQGSEA. Trimming at V came to 3 bases and at J to 7 bases, leaving 13 bases not matched to a gene.

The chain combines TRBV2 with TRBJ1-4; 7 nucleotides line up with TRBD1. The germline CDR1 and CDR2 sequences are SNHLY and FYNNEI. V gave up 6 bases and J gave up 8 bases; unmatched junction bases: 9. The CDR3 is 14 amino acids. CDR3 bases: TGTGCCAGCAGCAACAGGGGCGATAGCGAAAAACTGTTTTTT. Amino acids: CASSNRGDSEKLFF.

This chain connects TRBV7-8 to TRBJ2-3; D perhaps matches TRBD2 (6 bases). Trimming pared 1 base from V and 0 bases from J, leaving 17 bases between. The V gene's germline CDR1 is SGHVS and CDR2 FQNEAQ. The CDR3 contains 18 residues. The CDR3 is CASSLVLSGASSTDTQYF. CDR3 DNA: TGTGCCAGCAGCTTAGTACTTAGCGGCGCGTCTAGCACAGATACGCAGTATTTT.

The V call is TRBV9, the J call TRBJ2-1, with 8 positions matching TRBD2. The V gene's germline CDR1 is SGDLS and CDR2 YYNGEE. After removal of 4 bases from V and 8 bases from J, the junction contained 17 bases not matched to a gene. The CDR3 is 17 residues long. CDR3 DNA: TGTGCCAGCAGCACCCGCGGGACTAGTCTAGGTCTCGATGAGCAGTTCTTC. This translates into CASSTRGTSLGLDEQFF. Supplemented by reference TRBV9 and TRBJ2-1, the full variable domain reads DSGVTQTPKHLITATGQRVTLRCSPRSGDLSVYWYQQSLDQGLQFLIQYYNGEERAKGNILERFSAQQFPDLHSELNLSSLELGDSALYFCASSTRGTSLGLDEQFFGPGTRLTVL.